The subject of this entry is one T cell receptor beta chain. This clone's antigen is unknown. No quality values exist for individual bases; no much larger clone is one base distant. To prepare the library, RT-PCR was applied. TCRdb shows the sequencer as NextSeq 550. Through fastp at Q25 and MiXCR, TCRdb rebuilt clones from the public reads, retaining in-frame beta chains. Each CDR3 protein appears once, grouped with its most common genes and DNA. The sample records hundreds of thousands of distinct CDR3 sequences, 16% of which are singletons. Roughly 7.2% of the sample lies in the top ten. This sample was included in a study of patients and donors after allogeneic stem cell transplantation (dated by TCRdb to 2018 to 2021). The CDR3 runs 16 amino acids, cysteine and phenylalanine included. The CDR3 DNA has 48 bases and is translated from base 1.

This clonotype was obtained from a human donor who was either an allogeneic HSCT recipient or a stem cell or donor lymphocyte infusion donor (not recorded which). It is not recorded whose cells these are; they may come from a transplant donor. The rearranged segments are TRBV21-1 and TRBJ2-4. TRBV21-1 is annotated as a pseudogene. The sample was blood, either unsorted or a sorted T cell fraction (not recorded which). The CDR3 reads as follows: CASSKVRILAKNIQYF. The DNA reads as follows: TGTGCCAGCAGCAAAGTACGCATTCTAGCCAAAAACATTCAGTACTTC.